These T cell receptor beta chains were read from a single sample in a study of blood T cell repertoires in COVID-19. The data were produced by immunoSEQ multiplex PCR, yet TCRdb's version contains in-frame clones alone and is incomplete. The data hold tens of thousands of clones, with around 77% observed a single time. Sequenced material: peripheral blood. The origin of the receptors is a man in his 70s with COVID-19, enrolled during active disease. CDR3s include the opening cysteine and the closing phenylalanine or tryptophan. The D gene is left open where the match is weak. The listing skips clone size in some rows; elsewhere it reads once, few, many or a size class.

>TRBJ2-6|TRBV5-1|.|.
CASSSGGPGANVLTF
TGCGCCAGCAGCTCGGGGGGCCCCGGGGCCAACGTCCTGACTTTC
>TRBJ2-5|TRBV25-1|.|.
CASSDPRGGLGPQETQYF
TGTGCCAGCAGTGATCCACGCGGCGGCCTAGGCCCCCAAGAGACCCAGTACTTC
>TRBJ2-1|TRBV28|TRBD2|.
CASSLPLGGSYNEQFF
TGTGCCAGCAGTTTACCCCTAGGCGGGAGTTACAATGAGCAGTTCTTC
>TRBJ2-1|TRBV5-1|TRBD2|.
CASSYDGTSAYNEQFF
TGCGCCAGCAGCTATGACGGGACTAGCGCATACAATGAGCAGTTCTTC
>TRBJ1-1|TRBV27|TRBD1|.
CASSLTGLSEAFF
TGTGCCAGCAGTCTGACAGGGTTGAGTGAAGCTTTCTTT
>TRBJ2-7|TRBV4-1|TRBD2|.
CASSQDGGTSYHEQYF
TGCGCCAGCAGCCAAGATGGAGGGACTAGCTACCACGAGCAGTACTTC
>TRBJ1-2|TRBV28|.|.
CASIISGRNRYGYTF
TGTGCCAGCATCATTTCAGGGCGGAATCGCTATGGCTACACCTTC
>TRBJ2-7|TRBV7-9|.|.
CASSSGGRGYEQYF
TGTGCCAGCAGCTCCGGGGGGCGGGGATACGAGCAGTACTTC
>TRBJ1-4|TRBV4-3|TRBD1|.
CASSSGTGRNEKLFF
TGCGCCAGCAGCTCGGGGACAGGTAGAAATGAAAAACTGTTTTTT
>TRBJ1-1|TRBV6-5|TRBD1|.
CASSPRGGGNTEAFF
TGTGCCAGCAGTCCCCGAGGGGGCGGGAACACTGAAGCTTTCTTT
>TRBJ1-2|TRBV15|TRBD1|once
CATSREGGRVRGYTF
TGTGCCACCAGCAGAGAAGGGGGCAGGGTAAGGGGCTACACCTTC
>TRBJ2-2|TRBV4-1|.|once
CASSQVGGGTGNTGELFF
TGCGCCAGCAGCCAAGTAGGGGGAGGGACAGGAAACACCGGGGAGCTGTTTTTT
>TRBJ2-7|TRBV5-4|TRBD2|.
CASSLDVAGAIEQYF
TGTGCCAGCAGCTTGGATGTAGCGGGAGCGATTGAGCAGTACTTC
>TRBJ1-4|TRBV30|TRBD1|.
CAWRKDRGSEKLFF
TGTGCCTGGAGGAAGGACAGGGGTTCTGAAAAACTGTTTTTT
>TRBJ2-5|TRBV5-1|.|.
CASNSGYQETQYF
TGCGCCAGCAACTCGGGGTACCAAGAGACCCAGTACTTC
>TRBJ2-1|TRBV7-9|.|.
CASSLMGGYNEQFF
TGTGCCAGCAGCTTAATGGGAGGATACAATGAGCAGTTCTTC
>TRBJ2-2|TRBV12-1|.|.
CASAYRGSTGELFF
TGTGCCAGCGCATACAGGGGTAGCACCGGGGAGCTGTTTTTT
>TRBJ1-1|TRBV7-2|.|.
CASNTRVGGTEAFF
TGTGCCAGCAACACCAGGGTGGGGGGCACTGAAGCTTTCTTT
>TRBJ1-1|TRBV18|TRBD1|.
CASSPKQGAITEAFF
TGTGCCAGCTCACCAAAACAGGGGGCTATCACTGAAGCTTTCTTT
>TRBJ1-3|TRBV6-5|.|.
CASILSWGPGNTIYF
TGTGCCAGCATACTATCCTGGGGGCCTGGAAACACCATATATTTT
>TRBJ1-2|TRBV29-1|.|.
CSVGNRDTNYGYTF
TGCAGCGTTGGAAACCGGGACACAAACTATGGCTACACCTTC
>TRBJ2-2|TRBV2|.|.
CASSEVSGFTGELFF
TGTGCCAGCAGTGAAGTCTCCGGGTTTACCGGGGAGCTGTTTTTT
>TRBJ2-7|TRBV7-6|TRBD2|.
CASSPRLADVRVQYF
TGTGCCAGCAGCCCTCGACTAGCGGATGTAAGGGTGCAGTACTTC
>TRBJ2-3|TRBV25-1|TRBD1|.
CAAGTGGGTDTQYF
TGTGCCGCAGGAACAGGGGGCGGCACAGATACGCAGTATTTT
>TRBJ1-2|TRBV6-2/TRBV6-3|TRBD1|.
CASSLSIPYRGGYTF
TGTGCCAGCAGTCTATCGATACCTTACAGGGGCGGCTACACCTTC
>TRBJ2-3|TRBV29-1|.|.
CSVVWWSQGSTDTQYF
TGCAGCGTTGTCTGGTGGAGTCAGGGAAGCACAGATACGCAGTATTTT
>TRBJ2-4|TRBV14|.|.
CASSHLLTGKNIQYF
TGTGCCAGCAGCCACTTATTGACAGGAAAAAACATTCAGTACTTC
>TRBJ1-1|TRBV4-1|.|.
CASSQDNGGGNTEAFF
TGCGCCAGCAGCCAAGATAACGGGGGGGGAAACACTGAAGCTTTCTTT
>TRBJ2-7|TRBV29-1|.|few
CSVEGQGFSHEQYF
TGCAGCGTTGAAGGGCAGGGCTTCTCCCACGAGCAGTACTTC
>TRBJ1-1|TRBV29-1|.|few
CSGHRAQGTEAFF
TGCAGCGGTCACCGGGCCCAGGGGACTGAAGCTTTCTTT
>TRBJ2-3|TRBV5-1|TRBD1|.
CASSAYRPTQGYTQYF
TGCGCCAGCAGCGCCTACCGACCGACACAGGGGTATACGCAGTATTTT
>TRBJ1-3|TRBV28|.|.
CASVRAFLSGNTIYF
TGTGCCAGCGTGAGGGCGTTTCTATCTGGAAACACCATATATTTT
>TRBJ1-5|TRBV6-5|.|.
CASKLDSGNQPQHF
TGTGCCAGTAAATTGGACAGTGGCAATCAGCCCCAGCATTTT
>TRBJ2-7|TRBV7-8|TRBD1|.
CASSSKKTGGLSYEQYF
TGTGCCAGCAGCTCGAAAAAAACAGGGGGCCTTTCCTACGAGCAGTACTTC
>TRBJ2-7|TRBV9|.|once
CASSVAGGGEYEQYF
TGTGCCAGCAGCGTAGCTGGCGGTGGCGAGTACGAGCAGTACTTC
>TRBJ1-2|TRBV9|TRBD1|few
CASSPRGNYGYTF
TGTGCCAGCAGCCCCAGGGGGAACTATGGCTACACCTTC
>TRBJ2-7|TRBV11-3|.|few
CASSWEAGYEQYF
TGTGCCAGCAGCTGGGAGGCAGGGTACGAGCAGTACTTC
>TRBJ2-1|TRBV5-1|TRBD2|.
CASSPTSGRDNEQFF
TGCGCCAGCAGCCCTACTAGCGGGAGAGACAATGAGCAGTTCTTC
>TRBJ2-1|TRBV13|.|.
CASSLEAGYQFF
TGTGCCAGCAGCTTAGAGGCAGGGTATCAGTTCTTC
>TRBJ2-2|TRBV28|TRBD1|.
CATKLGTGDTGELFF
TGTGCCACCAAACTCGGGACAGGGGACACCGGGGAGCTGTTTTTT
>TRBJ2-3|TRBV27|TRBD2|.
CASSRTSGHQNTQYF
TGTGCCAGCAGCCGTACTAGCGGACACCAGAATACGCAGTATTTT
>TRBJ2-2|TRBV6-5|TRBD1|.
CASRTGGIGELFF
TGTGCCAGCAGGACAGGGGGCATCGGGGAGCTGTTTTTT
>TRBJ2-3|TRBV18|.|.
CASSPRLGGSADTQYF
TGTGCCAGCTCACCACGGCTCGGGGGTTCAGCAGATACGCAGTATTTT
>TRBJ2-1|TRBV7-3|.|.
CASSFLKRGGATYNEQFF
TGTGCCAGCAGCTTCCTTAAGCGAGGTGGGGCGACTTACAATGAGCAGTTCTTC
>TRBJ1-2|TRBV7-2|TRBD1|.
CASSSSLNRGVYGYTF
TGTGCCAGCAGCTCGTCCCTGAACAGGGGTGTCTATGGCTACACCTTC
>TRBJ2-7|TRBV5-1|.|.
CASSLVVSGTSYEQYF
TGCGCCAGCAGCTTGGTGGTTAGCGGTACTTCCTACGAGCAGTACTTC
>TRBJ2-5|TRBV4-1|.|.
CASSRPAGYEDQETQYF
TGCGCCAGCAGCCGGCCAGCGGGCTACGAGGACCAAGAGACCCAGTACTTC
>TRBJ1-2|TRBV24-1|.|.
CATSDGTGYGYTF
TGTGCCACCAGTGATGGGACTGGGTATGGCTACACCTTC
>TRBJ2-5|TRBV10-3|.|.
CAISEAGETQYF
TGTGCCATCAGTGAGGCAGGAGAGACCCAGTACTTC
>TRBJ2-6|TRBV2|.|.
CASSETSGTAHSGANVLTF
TGTGCCAGCAGTGAAACGAGTGGGACTGCACACTCTGGGGCCAACGTCCTGACTTTC
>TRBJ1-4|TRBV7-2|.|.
CASSFTGGEKLFF
TGTGCCAGCAGCTTCACAGGTGGTGAAAAACTGTTTTTT
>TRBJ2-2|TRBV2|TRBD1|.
CASSGTGQAGELFF
TGTGCCAGCAGTGGGACAGGGCAAGCCGGGGAGCTGTTTTTT
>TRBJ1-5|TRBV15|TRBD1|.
CATSRDRVNQPQHF
TGTGCCACCAGCAGGGACAGGGTAAATCAGCCCCAGCATTTT
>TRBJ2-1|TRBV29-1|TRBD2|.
CSVGGEGLASYNEQFF
TGCAGCGTTGGGGGGGAGGGACTAGCGTCCTACAATGAGCAGTTCTTC
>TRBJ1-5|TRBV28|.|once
CASSTVQRFNQPQHF
TGTGCCAGCAGCACCGTACAGAGATTCAATCAGCCCCAGCATTTT